Listed below are T cell receptor beta chains from one sample, sequenced in a study of CD8+CD57+ T cells in acquired aplastic anemia. In TCRdb, the reads were re-called with MiXCR into one record per CDR3 protein. The data hold about 110,000 distinct CDR3 sequences, with roughly 50% observed a single time. Source material: sorted CD4+, CD8+, or CD8+CD57+ T cells (not recorded which) from PBMCs. The receptors were sampled from a human donor in good health, serving as a control. Both conserved end residues are part of each CDR3. A D gene is named only where the DNA matches it firmly. The size entry is marked missing in some rows and otherwise reads once, few, many or a size class.

J gene	clone size	V gene	D gene	CDR3 DNA	CDR3 protein
TRBJ2-2	many	TRBV5-5	.	TGTGCCAGCAGCTCATTACTCGGGGAGCTGTTTTTT	CASSSLLGELFF
TRBJ2-3	few	TRBV9	.	TGTGCCAGCAGCGTAGGAGTACTAATCACAGATACGCAGTATTTT	CASSVGVLITDTQYF
TRBJ2-2	many	TRBV9	.	TGTGCCAGCAGCGTAAGAACCGGGGAGCTGTTTTTT	CASSVRTGELFF
TRBJ2-1	.	TRBV7-7	.	TGTGCTACCGGCAGCAACCTTTACAATGAGCAGTTCTTC	CATGSNLYNEQFF
TRBJ2-2	.	TRBV12-3/TRBV12-4	.	TGTGCCAGCAGCTTGTCGGAGGGCGGCGAGCTGTTTTTT	CASSLSEGGELFF
TRBJ2-7	.	TRBV2	.	TGTGCCAGCAGTGAAGGGACAGGAGGGCTTGTCGAGCAGTACTTC	CASSEGTGGLVEQYF
TRBJ1-5	few	TRBV10-3	.	TGTGCCATCAGTGAGTCTGGGGGCGTGAATCAGCCCCAGCATTTT	CAISESGGVNQPQHF
TRBJ2-5	once	TRBV19	.	TGTGCCTGTAAGACGGGACTGGCGGGGGCCGAGACCCAGTACTTC	CACKTGLAGAETQYF
TRBJ1-6	.	TRBV20-1	TRBD1	TGCAGTGCTGCCCGACAGGGACGTAATTCACCCCTCCACTTT	CSAARQGRNSPLHF
TRBJ2-5	.	TRBV16	TRBD2	TGTGCCAGCAGCGGAAGCGGGAGGGAAGAGACCCAGTACTTC	CASSGSGREETQYF
TRBJ1-2	.	TRBV2	.	TGTGCCAGCAGTGAAGGTCTACAGTATGGCTACACCTTC	CASSEGLQYGYTF
TRBJ2-1	many	TRBV4-3	TRBD2	TGCGCCAGCAGCCAGGGAGCGACTAGCCCGAACAATGAGCAGTTCTTC	CASSQGATSPNNEQFF
TRBJ2-7	many	TRBV30	.	TGTGCCTGGAGTGCAGACAGTTCCTACGAGCAGTACTTC	CAWSADSSYEQYF
TRBJ2-1	.	TRBV7-9	.	TGTGCCAGCAGCTTAACGCGAGGCAATGAGCAGTTCTTC	CASSLTRGNEQFF
TRBJ2-7	.	TRBV7-9	.	TGTGCCAGCAGCACTCTATCCTCCTACGAGCAGTACTTC	CASSTLSSYEQYF
TRBJ2-3	.	TRBV20-1	.	TGCAGTGCTAGAGATAGGAAAAACACAGATACGCAGTATTTT	CSARDRKNTDTQYF
TRBJ1-5	.	TRBV5-4	.	TGTGCCAGCAGCTTGGGAGGAAGCAATCAGCCCCAGCATTTT	CASSLGGSNQPQHF
TRBJ2-7	.	TRBV14	.	TGTGCCAGCAGCTGGGGGAGCGGCTACGAGCAGTACTTC	CASSWGSGYEQYF
TRBJ1-5	few	TRBV24-1	TRBD1	TGTGCCACCAGTGAGTCCGACAGGGCTAGAGGTCAGCCCCAGCATTTT	CATSESDRARGQPQHF
TRBJ2-3	many	TRBV2	.	TGTGCCAGCAGTGAAGTTCGGGGCACTAGCACAGATACGCAGTATTTT	CASSEVRGTSTDTQYF
TRBJ1-1	.	TRBV7-8	.	TGTGCCAGCAGACAACACCGGGTTCGCAGGGAAGGGAACACTGAAGCTTTCTTT	CASRQHRVRREGNTEAFF
TRBJ2-2	.	TRBV19	.	TGTGCCGGCCGGGGAGGCGTCGGGGATCTGTTTTTT	CAGRGGVGDLFF
TRBJ1-1	.	TRBV7-2	.	TGTGCCAGCAGCCGACAGGAAGGCACTGAAGCTTTCTTT	CASSRQEGTEAFF
TRBJ1-1	.	TRBV9	.	TGTGCCAGCAGCGAGGGACACCCGAACACTGGAGCTTTCTTT	CASSEGHPNTGAFF
TRBJ2-7	many	TRBV25-1	TRBD1	TGTGCCAGCAGTGCGGGTAGACAGGGGAGAAGCTACGAGCAGTACTTC	CASSAGRQGRSYEQYF
TRBJ2-7	.	TRBV29-1	TRBD1	TGCAGCGCTCAAACTACAGGGGTAGGGTACGAGCAGTACTTC	CSAQTTGVGYEQYF
TRBJ2-7	many	TRBV10-3	TRBD1	TGTGCCATCAGTGGACAAACGGACAGGGGGGTTTGGGAGCAGTACTTC	CAISGQTDRGVWEQYF
TRBJ2-3	.	TRBV24-1	TRBD2	TGTGCCACCAGCGACAAGGTAACTAGCGGCACAGATACGCAGTATTTT	CATSDKVTSGTDTQYF
TRBJ1-4	.	TRBV15	TRBD1	TGTGCCACCAGCAGATGGACAGGGGCTAATGAAAAACTGTTTTTT	CATSRWTGANEKLFF
TRBJ1-3	many	TRBV15	.	TGTGCCACCAGCAGAAGTTTACTTGGGGGCTCTGGAAACACCATATATTTT	CATSRSLLGGSGNTIYF
TRBJ2-2	.	TRBV9	TRBD1	TGTGCCAGCAGCTGGACAGGGGCCAACACCGGGGAGCTGTTTTTT	CASSWTGANTGELFF
TRBJ2-2	many	TRBV4-3	.	TGCGCCAGCAGCCATGAGACTAGGGCCGGGGAGCTGTTTTTT	CASSHETRAGELFF
TRBJ2-6	.	TRBV19	.	TGTGCCACTCACTCTGGGGCCAACGTCCTGACTTTC	CATHSGANVLTF
TRBJ2-7	many	TRBV5-5	.	TGTGCCAGCAGCTTGTCCGCCTACGAGCAGTACTTC	CASSLSAYEQYF
TRBJ2-1	once	TRBV24-1	.	TGTGCCACCAGTGATACCACAGGGTGGGGAAGGGATGAGCAGTTCTTC	CATSDTTGWGRDEQFF